These 15 T cell receptor beta chains came from one sample sequenced in a study of beta chain features in type 1 diabetes. Expressed TCRB transcripts were sequenced because the isolated RNA had all been reverse transcribed beforehand. Profiled with immunoSEQ multiplex PCR; TCRdb holds only in-frame clones, not every one. The sample consists of roughly 150,000 clones, just over 9% of them appearing once. Material for sequencing was central memory CD4+ T cells from blood. All receptors derive from a woman younger than 35 in good health.

The rearrangement uses TRBV15 and TRBJ2-5; D is ambiguous. V lost 8 bases, J lost 5 bases, and 12 bases lay in between. CDR1 and CDR2 from the germline V gene are LNHNV and YYDKDF (reference sequence). The CDR3 spans 12 residues. CDR3 protein: CATGGAPETQYF. In nucleotides, the CDR3 is TGTGCCACCGGCGGAGCCCCGGAGACCCAGTACTTC. The whole variable domain, remainder taken from reference TRBV15 and TRBJ2-5, is DAMVIQNPRYQVTQFGKPVTLSCSQTLNHNVMYWYQQKSSQAPKLLFHYYDKDFNNEADTPDNFQSRRPNTSFCFLDIRSPGLGDTAMYLCATGGAPETQYFGPGTRLLVL.

This clone was observed a handful of times. This chain joins TRBV4-2 and TRBJ1-5, with 7 bases aligning to TRBD1. V gave up 0 bases and J gave up 6 bases; unmatched junction bases: 5. Looked up from germline, CDR1 is LGHNA and CDR2 is YNFKEQ. This CDR3 contains 15 residues. The chain's CDR3 is CASSQEEGASQPQHF. The CDR3 DNA reads TGTGCCAGCAGCCAAGAGGAGGGGGCTAGTCAGCCCCAGCATTTT.

This clone was seen a handful of times. The chain recombines TRBV20-1 with TRBJ2-7; TRBD2 matches at 9 bases. J was trimmed by 6 bases and V by 7 bases; bases with no gene match: 4. Germline-derived CDR1 and CDR2 are DFQATT and SNEGSKA (reference sequence). The CDR3 extends over 11 amino acids. CDR3 residues: CSGLAGFEQYF. CDR3 nucleotides: TGCAGTGGGCTAGCGGGATTCGAGCAGTACTTC.

This clone was counted a few times. The genes are TRBV5-1 and TRBJ2-1; the match to TRBD2 covers 7 bases. Germline V lookup: CDR1 SGHRS, CDR2 YFSETQ. The CDR3 consists of 15 residues. V gave up 2 bases and J gave up 8 bases; unmatched junction bases: 10. The CDR3 DNA follows: TGCGCCAGCAGCTTCGGACTAGGAGGTAGCTATGAGCAGTTCTTC. It codes for CASSFGLGGSYEQFF.

The V call is TRBV7-2, the J call TRBJ2-7, with D hard to call. The germline V gene encodes CDR1 SGHTA and CDR2 FQGNSA. This CDR3 is built from 11 residues. V shed 5 bases and J shed 2 bases, with 4 bases lying between them. CDR3 region: CASSAAYEQYF. The CDR3 DNA is TGTGCCAGCAGCGCGGCCTACGAGCAGTACTTC.

This clone occurred many times. The gene calls are TRBV29-1 and TRBJ2-6, with D maybe TRBD1 (5 bases). Trimming cost V 6 bases and J 1 base, with 10 bases left between them. Germline V gene data show CDR1 as SQVTM and CDR2 as ANQGSEA. The CDR3 spans 14 residues. This CDR3 reads CSVLSGSGANVLTF. In DNA, the CDR3 is TGCAGCGTCCTTTCAGGGTCTGGGGCCAACGTCCTGACTTTC.

In its sample, this clone was seen a few times. The J gene is TRBJ1-2, the V gene TRBV11-2, with 10 bases aligning to TRBD1. The V and J ends lost 3 bases and 2 bases, in that order; junction bases with no gene match: 6. This CDR3 is built from 16 residues. Germline CDR1 and CDR2: SGHAT and FQNNGV. The CDR3 DNA reads TGTGCCAGCAGCTTGACCCGGACAGGGGGGAACTATGGCTACACCTTC. It specifies CASSLTRTGGNYGYTF.

In this sample, this clone turned up a few times. The chain uses TRBV25-1 and TRBJ2-3; 9 bases line up with TRBD2. The junction had 5 bases not matched to a gene; V was cut back by 7 bases and J by 3 bases. Germline V CDR1 and CDR2: MGHDK, SYGVNS. This CDR3 is 14 amino acids long. The CDR3 DNA is TGTGCCAGCATGCGGGAGGGCCTGACAGATACGCAGTATTTT. This encodes CASMREGLTDTQYF.

This clone was counted between two and nine times. The chain uses TRBV27 and TRBJ2-7; perhaps TRBD1 as D (6 bases). Germline loops: CDR1 MNHEY, CDR2 SMNVEV (reference sequence). This CDR3 region has 13 residues. Trimming pared 5 bases from V and 6 bases from J, leaving 14 bases between. The CDR3 loop reads CASSAQGSTEQYF. DNA of the CDR3: TGTGCCAGCAGTGCCCAGGGGAGCACCGAGCAGTACTTC.

This clone appeared a few times. The same CDR3 is also encoded by other DNA sequences in this sample. CDR3: CASSPEMNTEAFF. In nucleotides, the CDR3 is TGTGCCAGCTCACCCGAGATGAACACTGAAGCTTTCTTT. The J gene is TRBJ1-1, the V gene TRBV18; no clear D gene. Germline V gene sequence: CDR1 KGHSH, CDR2 LQKENI. Trimming took off 3 bases at V and 0 bases at J, with 5 bases between the two ends. CDR3 size: 13 residues. The complete variable domain, with remaining parts taken from reference TRBV18 and TRBJ1-1, reads NAGVMQNPRHLVRRRGQEARLRCSPMKGHSHVYWYRQLPEEGLKFMVYLQKENIIDESGMPKERFSAEFPKEGPSILRIQQVVRGDSAAYFCASSPEMNTEAFFGQGTRLTVV.

This clone has only a few counts. The junction and the germline gene differ at one end; a read error may be behind it. The chain links TRBV4-2 to TRBJ2-2; TRBD2 is a possible D gene (5 bases). The CDR3 runs 15 residues. Germline V gives CDR1 LGHNA, CDR2 YNFKEQ. The chain's CDR3 is CASGLGLMNNGELFF. CDR3 bases: TGTGCCAGCGGACTCGGCCTGATGAACAACGGGGAGCTGTTTTTT.

J is TRBJ1-2 and V is TRBV2; D gene uncertain. From germline, CDR1 is SNHLY and CDR2 FYNNEI. This CDR3 spans 14 amino acids. Deletions cut 7 bases from V and 2 bases from J, with 14 bases between. CDR3 sequence reads: CASTVGQANYGYTF. DNA of the CDR3: TGTGCCAGCACCGTGGGTCAGGCCAACTATGGCTACACCTTC.

This clone was observed a few times. The DNA is left out, because the CDR3 cannot be placed on it with certainty; the CDR3 is given as TCRdb lists it. This sequence joins TRBV6-1 and TRBJ2-7; the D segment call TRBD2 is taken from the table without a DNA check. Termini included, the CDR3 measures 14 amino acids. Germline V gene sequence: CDR1 MNHNS, CDR2 SASEGT. The CDR3 is CASSSSVSTYEQYF.

This clone has only a few counts. The chain joins TRBV7-9 to TRBJ2-7; 9 bases match TRBD1. Germline values: CDR1 SEHNR, CDR2 FQNEAQ (reference sequence). V shed 5 bases and J 6 bases; nucleotides not matched to a gene: 5. The CDR3 loop spans 13 amino acids. CDR3 sequence (DNA): TGTGCCAGCAGCCTCAAGACAGGGGGCGAGCAGTACTTC. This translates into CASSLKTGGEQYF.

This clone was counted ten times or more. The J gene is TRBJ2-3, the V gene TRBV4-2; 8 bases map to TRBD2. CDR3 length equals 16 residues. Germline V lookup: CDR1 LGHNA, CDR2 YNFKEQ. Losses at the gene ends were 3 bases for V and 2 bases for J; bases not matched to a gene: 7. This CDR3 reads CASSQATSGFTDTQYF. CDR3 DNA sequence: TGTGCCAGCAGCCAGGCTACTAGCGGCTTCACAGATACGCAGTATTTT.